This is a list of T cell receptor beta chains from one sample in a study of blood T cell repertoires in COVID-19. Only in-frame clones appear in the TCRdb table, and some are missing; sequencing was by immunoSEQ multiplex PCR. The sample carries about 71,000 clones, roughly four fifths recorded once. Specimen: peripheral blood. Receptors originate from a woman older than 75 with active or convalescent COVID-19. Both conserved end residues are part of each CDR3. A D gene is named only where the DNA matches it firmly. Rows give clone size only sometimes, using once, few, many, or a class for an expanded clone.

J: TRBJ1-6; size: .; length: 13; D: .; V: TRBV7-9; DNA: TGTGCCAGCAGCTCTGGGGAAAAGGGGACACTCCACTTT; CDR3: CASSSGEKGTLHF
J: TRBJ2-7; size: hyperexpanded; length: 13; D: TRBD1; V: TRBV27; DNA: TGTGCCAGCAGTTTCACAGGGGCTGGCGAGCAGTACTTC; CDR3: CASSFTGAGEQYF
J: TRBJ1-1; size: .; length: 14; D: .; V: TRBV19; DNA: TGTGCCAGTACCCCGGACATTGGCAGCACTGAAGCTTTCTTT; CDR3: CASTPDIGSTEAFF
J: TRBJ1-6; size: .; length: 15; D: TRBD1; V: TRBV13; DNA: TGTGCCAGCAGCTTCGGACAGGGGTATAATTCACCCCTCCACTTT; CDR3: CASSFGQGYNSPLHF
J: TRBJ1-2; size: .; length: 12; D: .; V: TRBV6-5; DNA: TGTGCCAGCAGTCCCTGGGGGCGAGGCTACACCTTC; CDR3: CASSPWGRGYTF
J: TRBJ1-3; size: .; length: 15; D: .; V: TRBV15; DNA: TGTGCCACCAGCAGAGATTGGAGTTCTGGAAACACCATATATTTT; CDR3: CATSRDWSSGNTIYF
J: TRBJ1-1; size: .; length: 13; D: .; V: TRBV6-5; DNA: TGTGCCAGCATCCGACGGGGGACCACTGAAGCTTTCTTT; CDR3: CASIRRGTTEAFF
J: TRBJ1-4; size: .; length: 15; D: .; V: TRBV5-5; DNA: TGTGCCAGCAGCTCGGGGGAATCAACTAATGAAAAACTGTTTTTT; CDR3: CASSSGESTNEKLFF
J: TRBJ1-2; size: medium-sized; length: 15; D: TRBD1; V: TRBV5-6; DNA: TGTGCCAGCACCAATGGACAGGGCAAAAACTATGGCTACACCTTC; CDR3: CASTNGQGKNYGYTF
J: TRBJ1-1; size: .; length: 16; D: .; V: TRBV5-1; DNA: TGCGCCAGCAGCCGTGAAAGGGGTGTGAGGAACACTGAAGCTTTCTTT; CDR3: CASSRERGVRNTEAFF
J: TRBJ1-2; size: .; length: 15; D: .; V: TRBV27; DNA: TGTGCCAGCAGTTTAAATGGGGCGCTTACCTATGGCTACACCTTC; CDR3: CASSLNGALTYGYTF
J: TRBJ2-7; size: .; length: 15; D: TRBD1; V: TRBV5-8; DNA: TGTGCCAGCAGCAGAACCTTACAGGGGAACTACGAGCAGTACTTC; CDR3: CASSRTLQGNYEQYF
J: TRBJ2-5; size: .; length: 18; D: TRBD2; V: TRBV27; DNA: TGTGCCAGCGGCCGATCGGGAGAAGTAGCGGGGCCACAAGAGACCCAGTACTTC; CDR3: CASGRSGEVAGPQETQYF
J: TRBJ2-1; size: .; length: 16; D: TRBD2; V: TRBV19; DNA: TGTGCCAGTAGTATAGATCTCGCGGGGGGGTCCAATGAGCAGTTCTTC; CDR3: CASSIDLAGGSNEQFF
J: TRBJ1-1; size: few; length: 14; D: .; V: TRBV2; DNA: TGTGCCAGCAACCCCTCGAGAGTGAACACTGAAGCTTTCTTT; CDR3: CASNPSRVNTEAFF
J: TRBJ2-1; size: .; length: 13; D: .; V: TRBV4-3; DNA: TGCGCCAGCAGCCCGGGGAACTACAATGAGCAGTTCTTC; CDR3: CASSPGNYNEQFF
J: TRBJ1-3; size: .; length: 14; D: .; V: TRBV14; DNA: TGTGCCAGCAGCCAAGAGTCAGGAGGAAACACCATATATTTT; CDR3: CASSQESGGNTIYF
J: TRBJ2-7; size: .; length: 14; D: .; V: TRBV9; DNA: TGTGCCAGCAGCGTCGGGTCGAATGCCTACGAGCAGTACTTC; CDR3: CASSVGSNAYEQYF
J: TRBJ1-2; size: few; length: 14; D: TRBD1; V: TRBV19; DNA: TGTGCCAGTAGTCCCCGGACAGGGACCTATGGCTACACCTTC; CDR3: CASSPRTGTYGYTF
J: TRBJ2-5; size: .; length: 17; D: TRBD2; V: TRBV18; DNA: TGTGCCAGCTCACCACGCTCCAGCGGGGGACGTCAAGAGACCCAGTACTTC; CDR3: CASSPRSSGGRQETQYF
J: TRBJ2-2; size: once; length: 14; D: TRBD2; V: TRBV19; DNA: TGTGCCAGTAAAGGGGCTAGCGGGGGTGGGGAGCTGTTTTTT; CDR3: CASKGASGGGELFF
J: TRBJ2-3; size: .; length: 15; D: TRBD2; V: TRBV5-6; DNA: TGTGCCAGCAGCTTGACACTAGCGGGGGAAGATACGCAGTATTTT; CDR3: CASSLTLAGEDTQYF
J: TRBJ2-2; size: .; length: 14; D: .; V: TRBV2; DNA: TGTGCCAGCATTAGGACTGAGAACACCGGGGAGCTGTTTTTT; CDR3: CASIRTENTGELFF
J: TRBJ2-3; size: .; length: 15; D: TRBD2; V: TRBV3-1/TRBV3-2; DNA: TGTGCCAGCAGCGAGGGCGGGGGGGCACAAGATACGCAGTATTTT; CDR3: CASSEGGGAQDTQYF
J: TRBJ2-3; size: .; length: 15; D: .; V: TRBV14; DNA: TGTGCCAGCAGCCAAGATTCGAGTGGCACAGATACGCAGTATTTT; CDR3: CASSQDSSGTDTQYF
J: TRBJ2-5; size: .; length: 17; D: TRBD2; V: TRBV7-9; DNA: TGTGCCAGCAGCTTGACTCGCGGGGGGGGTGAAGGAGAGACCCAGTACTTC; CDR3: CASSLTRGGGEGETQYF
J: TRBJ1-5; size: few; length: 15; D: .; V: TRBV4-3; DNA: TGCGCCAGCAGCCGGCATCCTGATAGCAATCAGCCCCAGCATTTT; CDR3: CASSRHPDSNQPQHF
J: TRBJ1-1; size: .; length: 14; D: TRBD1; V: TRBV5-1; DNA: TGCGCCAGCAGCGCCACAGGGGGGACCACTGAAGCTTTCTTT; CDR3: CASSATGGTTEAFF
J: TRBJ2-2; size: .; length: 16; D: TRBD1; V: TRBV11-3; DNA: TGTGCCAGCAGCTTGGTCTCCGGACAGGGCACCGGGGAGCTGTTTTTT; CDR3: CASSLVSGQGTGELFF
J: TRBJ2-6; size: .; length: 15; D: .; V: TRBV5-6; DNA: TGTGCCAGCAGCTTATTAAATCCTGGGGCCAACGTCCTGACTTTC; CDR3: CASSLLNPGANVLTF
J: TRBJ2-5; size: .; length: 15; D: .; V: TRBV5-1; DNA: TGCGCCAGCAGCTCTCGTACTCCGTACCAAGAGACCCAGTACTTC; CDR3: CASSSRTPYQETQYF
J: TRBJ1-2; size: few; length: 13; D: TRBD1; V: TRBV19; DNA: TGTGCCAGTACCAGACAGGGGACGGGAGGCTACACCTTC; CDR3: CASTRQGTGGYTF
J: TRBJ2-3; size: .; length: 20; D: TRBD2; V: TRBV12-5; DNA: TGTGCTAGTGGGCGATCCGGGGGGGCGGGGGGGCTCACTAGCACAGATACGCAGTATTTT; CDR3: CASGRSGGAGGLTSTDTQYF
J: TRBJ2-3; size: .; length: 14; D: .; V: TRBV5-1; DNA: TGCGCCAGCAGCTTGGCGCAGGGCACAGATACGCAGTATTTT; CDR3: CASSLAQGTDTQYF
J: TRBJ1-1; size: .; length: 14; D: .; V: TRBV5-8; DNA: TGTGCCAGCAGCCTCTTGCCGGGGAACACTGAAGCTTTCTTT; CDR3: CASSLLPGNTEAFF
J: TRBJ1-1; size: .; length: 12; D: .; V: TRBV7-8; DNA: TGTGCCAGCAGCCCTCGGGACACTGAAGCTTTCTTT; CDR3: CASSPRDTEAFF
J: TRBJ1-5; size: few; length: 18; D: .; V: TRBV19; DNA: TGTGCCAGTAGTAAACTCGGTCAGCGGCCAGGTAGCAATCAGCCCCAGCATTTT; CDR3: CASSKLGQRPGSNQPQHF
J: TRBJ2-1; size: .; length: 16; D: TRBD2; V: TRBV18; DNA: TGTGCCAGCTCACCACCGGTAAGCGGGGAGAGCAATGAGCAGTTCTTC; CDR3: CASSPPVSGESNEQFF
J: TRBJ1-2; size: .; length: 14; D: .; V: TRBV6-5; DNA: TGTGCCAGCAGTCCGACACCGTCTAACTATGGCTACACCTTC; CDR3: CASSPTPSNYGYTF
J: TRBJ2-3; size: .; length: 16; D: TRBD2; V: TRBV15; DNA: TGTGCCACCAGCAGAGAGAGCGGGGGGGCCAAAGATACGCAGTATTTT; CDR3: CATSRESGGAKDTQYF
J: TRBJ1-1; size: .; length: 16; D: .; V: TRBV4-1; DNA: TGCGCCAGCAGCCAAGATCCAAGGGGAAGTAACACTGAAGCTTTCTTT; CDR3: CASSQDPRGSNTEAFF
J: TRBJ1-2; size: .; length: 13; D: .; V: TRBV27; DNA: TGTGCCAGCAGTTTAGGACAGAACTATGGCTACACCTTC; CDR3: CASSLGQNYGYTF
J: TRBJ2-5; size: .; length: 13; D: .; V: TRBV5-4; DNA: TGTGCCAGTTCTCAGGATTCTCAAGAGACCCAGTACTTC; CDR3: CASSQDSQETQYF
J: TRBJ1-4; size: .; length: 12; D: .; V: TRBV12-3/TRBV12-4; DNA: TGTGCCAGCAGTTTACTTGAGGAAAAACTGTTTTTT; CDR3: CASSLLEEKLFF
J: TRBJ1-5; size: once; length: 13; D: .; V: TRBV12-3/TRBV12-4; DNA: TGTGCCAGCAGTGGTCGGGAGGGGCAGCCCCAGCATTTT; CDR3: CASSGREGQPQHF
J: TRBJ2-4; size: once; length: 15; D: .; V: TRBV27; DNA: TGTGCCAGCAGACAGGGCCATTCCGCCAAAAACATTCAGTACTTC; CDR3: CASRQGHSAKNIQYF
J: TRBJ2-6; size: .; length: 16; D: .; V: TRBV19; DNA: TGTGCCAGTAGGCTACAGGGAGCCCCTGGGGCCAACGTCCTGACTTTC; CDR3: CASRLQGAPGANVLTF
J: TRBJ1-5; size: .; length: 14; D: .; V: TRBV2; DNA: TGTGCCAGCAGTGAAGATCGGGGAAATCAGCCCCAGCATTTT; CDR3: CASSEDRGNQPQHF
J: TRBJ2-5; size: .; length: 13; D: .; V: TRBV7-2; DNA: TGTGCCAGCAGCTCACAGTCGGCGCAGACCCAGTACTTC; CDR3: CASSSQSAQTQYF
J: TRBJ2-1; size: .; length: 16; D: TRBD1; V: TRBV28; DNA: TGTGCCAGCAGTGGACACGACAGGGGCTCGGGAAATGAGCAGTTCTTC; CDR3: CASSGHDRGSGNEQFF
J: TRBJ2-3; size: once; length: 16; D: TRBD2; V: TRBV9; DNA: TGTGCCAGCAGCGTAGATCCCGGGGGGATCTCAGATACGCAGTATTTT; CDR3: CASSVDPGGISDTQYF